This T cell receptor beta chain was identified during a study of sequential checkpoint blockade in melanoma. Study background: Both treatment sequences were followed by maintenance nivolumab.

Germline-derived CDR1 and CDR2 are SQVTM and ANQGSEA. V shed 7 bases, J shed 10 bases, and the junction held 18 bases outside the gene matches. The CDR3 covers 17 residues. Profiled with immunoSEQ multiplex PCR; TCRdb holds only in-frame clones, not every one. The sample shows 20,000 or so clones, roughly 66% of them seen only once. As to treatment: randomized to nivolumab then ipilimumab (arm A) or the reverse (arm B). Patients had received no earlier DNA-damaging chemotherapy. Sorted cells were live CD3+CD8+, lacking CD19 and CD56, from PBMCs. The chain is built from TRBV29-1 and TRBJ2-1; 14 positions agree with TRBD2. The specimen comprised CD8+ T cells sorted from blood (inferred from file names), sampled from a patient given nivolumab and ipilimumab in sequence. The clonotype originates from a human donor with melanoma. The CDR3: CSAGGALTSGRAGEQFF. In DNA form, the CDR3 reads TGCAGCGCTGGGGGGGCGTTGACTAGCGGGAGGGCTGGGGAGCAGTTCTTC.